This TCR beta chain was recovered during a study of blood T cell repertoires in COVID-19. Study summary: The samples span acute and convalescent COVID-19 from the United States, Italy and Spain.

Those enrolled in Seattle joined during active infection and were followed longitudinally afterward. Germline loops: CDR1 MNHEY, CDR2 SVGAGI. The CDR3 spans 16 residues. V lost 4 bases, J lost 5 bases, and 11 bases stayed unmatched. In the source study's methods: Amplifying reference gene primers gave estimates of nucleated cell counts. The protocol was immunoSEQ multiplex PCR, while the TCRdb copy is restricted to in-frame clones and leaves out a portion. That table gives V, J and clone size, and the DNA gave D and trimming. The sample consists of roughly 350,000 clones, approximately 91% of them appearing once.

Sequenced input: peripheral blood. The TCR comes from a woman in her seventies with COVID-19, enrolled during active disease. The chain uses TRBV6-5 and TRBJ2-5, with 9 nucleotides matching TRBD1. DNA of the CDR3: TGTGCCAGCAGTTCCACCCCACAGGGGGCAGGGGAGACCCAGTACTTC. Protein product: CASSSTPQGAGETQYF.